This is a list of T cell receptor beta chains from one sample in a study of blood T cell repertoires in COVID-19. Method: immunoSEQ multiplex PCR; TCRdb's copy keeps in-frame clones and lacks some. The sample contains a few hundred thousand clones, about 85% of which appear only once. The sequencing input was peripheral blood. These receptors came from a human donor with COVID-19, enrolled during active disease. The donor label of this sample is uncertain. Both conserved end residues are part of each CDR3. A D gene is named only where the DNA matches it firmly. For some rows the clone size is stated as once, few or many, or as a class when expanded; others skip it.

-,-,TRBJ2-3,TRBV15,TGTGCCACCAGCAGAGATGGCCTAGCATCCGATACGCAGTATTTT,CATSRDGLASDTQYF
-,TRBD2,TRBJ2-5,TRBV19,TGTGCCAGCCGCCCGACGGCGGGGGACCAAGAGACCCAGTACTTC,CASRPTAGDQETQYF
-,TRBD1,TRBJ1-1,TRBV9,TGTGCCAGCAGCGTAGGGACAGGGGGAGGCACTGAAGCTTTCTTT,CASSVGTGGGTEAFF
-,-,TRBJ2-1,TRBV27,TGTGCCAGCAGTTTAGGTAGCGGCTCCTACAATGAGCAGTTCTTC,CASSLGSGSYNEQFF
-,TRBD1,TRBJ1-6,TRBV7-6,TGTGCCAGCAGCTCTGGAGGGGGCTGGTCACCCCTCCACTTT,CASSSGGGWSPLHF
-,TRBD1,TRBJ1-5,TRBV4-1,TGCGCCAGCAGCCCGGGACAGGGGGCGGTGAAAGCCCAGCATTTT,CASSPGQGAVKAQHF
-,-,TRBJ1-5,TRBV30,TGTGCCTGGAGTAGGCGGGATAGCAATCAGCCCCAGCATTTT,CAWSRRDSNQPQHF
-,TRBD1,TRBJ1-2,TRBV24-1,TGTGCCACCAGTGGGGCAGGGGGACCTAACTATGGCTACACCTTC,CATSGAGGPNYGYTF
-,TRBD2,TRBJ2-1,TRBV27,TGTGCCAGCGGCCCCGGGACTAGGCGGGGCAATGAGCAGTTCTTC,CASGPGTRRGNEQFF
-,-,TRBJ2-1,TRBV7-3,TGTGCCAGCAGCTTAATCGGTAGCGTGTACGATGAGCAGTTCTTC,CASSLIGSVYDEQFF
few,-,TRBJ1-2,TRBV29-1,TGCAGCGCCTCGACGGGAGGGACCTATGGCTACACCTTC,CSASTGGTYGYTF
-,-,TRBJ1-4,TRBV6-2/TRBV6-3,TGTGCCAGCAGTTACTCGGGGCAGAAAAATGAAAAACTGTTTTTT,CASSYSGQKNEKLFF
-,TRBD1,TRBJ1-2,TRBV28,TGTGCCAGCAGCCCCCTCACAGGGGATAACTATGGCTACACCTTC,CASSPLTGDNYGYTF
-,-,TRBJ2-2,TRBV19,TGTGCCAGTAGTATAGATCTCCAGGGGGCGGGGGATACCGGGGAGCTGTTTTTT,CASSIDLQGAGDTGELFF
few,-,TRBJ2-7,TRBV7-9,TGTGCCAGCAGCCCACTAGCTCCCGAGCAGTACTTC,CASSPLAPEQYF
-,-,TRBJ1-5,TRBV7-9,TGTGCCAGCAGCTTAGGGGTGGGGGCTGTTAGCAATCAGCCCCAGCATTTT,CASSLGVGAVSNQPQHF
-,-,TRBJ1-4,TRBV30,TGTGCCTGGAGTGGGGGAGCTCTAAGTAGAGTGGGAAAACTGTTTTTT,CAWSGGALSRVGKLFF
-,-,TRBJ1-4,TRBV29-1,TGCAGCGTGCGGCCTCTGGGAGCCGAAAAACTGTTTTTT,CSVRPLGAEKLFF
-,-,TRBJ2-7,TRBV7-8,TGTGCCAGCATTCCTCGCCCCACAGTCCCCTACGAGCAGTACTTC,CASIPRPTVPYEQYF
-,TRBD1,TRBJ1-5,TRBV19,TGTGCCAGTAGTAACTTAGACAGGGCCTACTCAACTTATAGCAATCAGCCCCAGCATTTT,CASSNLDRAYSTYSNQPQHF
few,-,TRBJ1-1,TRBV6-5,TGTGCCAGCAGCCGGCGGGGGGGGAACACTGAAGCTTTCTTT,CASSRRGGNTEAFF
-,-,TRBJ2-7,TRBV6-5,TGTGCCAGCACTACCGCAGGCTACGAGCAGTACTTC,CASTTAGYEQYF
-,-,TRBJ1-5,TRBV7-2,TGTGCCAGCAGCTTAGGGTCAGGGGCTGGTCAGCCCCAGCATTTT,CASSLGSGAGQPQHF
-,TRBD1,TRBJ1-1,TRBV2,TGTGCCAGCAGTATGCGACAGGGGAGGACTGAAGCTTTCTTT,CASSMRQGRTEAFF
-,-,TRBJ2-3,TRBV3-1/TRBV3-2,TGTGCCAGCAGCCAAGCTACTACAGATACGCAGTATTTT,CASSQATTDTQYF
once,-,TRBJ1-6,TRBV7-9,TGTGCCAGCAGCTTACTGTCCTCCTATAATTCACCCCTCCACTTT,CASSLLSSYNSPLHF
-,TRBD1,TRBJ1-2,TRBV2,TGTGCCAGCAGTGAAGAGGAGGTGACAGGGAATGGCTACACCTTC,CASSEEEVTGNGYTF
once,TRBD2,TRBJ2-1,TRBV6-2/TRBV6-3,TGTGCCAGCAGTCCGGGACTAGCGGGAGTAAGTGAGCAGTTCTTC,CASSPGLAGVSEQFF
-,-,TRBJ1-5,TRBV6-5,TGTGCCAGCAGACCCAGGGTAGGCGACCAGCCCCAGCATTTT,CASRPRVGDQPQHF
-,-,TRBJ1-4,TRBV6-2/TRBV6-3,TGTGCCAGCAGTAACTACCAGACAAGGGGAACTAATGAAAAACTGTTTTTT,CASSNYQTRGTNEKLFF
-,-,TRBJ1-1,TRBV7-2,TGTGCCAGCAGCTTAACGGAGGACACTGAAGCTTTCTTT,CASSLTEDTEAFF
few,-,TRBJ2-2,TRBV2,TGTGCCAGCAGAAGTAGGGGGAGTGGTCTCTGGCCCACCGGGGAGCTGTTTTTT,CASRSRGSGLWPTGELFF
-,TRBD1,TRBJ1-1,TRBV5-1,TGCGCCAGCAGCTCGCGTCCCGGGACAGGGAACACTGAAGCTTTCTTT,CASSSRPGTGNTEAFF
-,-,TRBJ2-7,TRBV6-5,TGTGCCAGCAACATTGCGCTAGCCTACGAGCAGTACTTC,CASNIALAYEQYF
-,TRBD2,TRBJ2-5,TRBV29-1,TGCAGCGTTGGGGCTAGCGGCAACCAAGAGACCCAGTACTTC,CSVGASGNQETQYF
-,-,TRBJ1-2,TRBV7-8,TGTGCCAGCAGCGTCGACAGAAACTATGGCTACACCTTC,CASSVDRNYGYTF
-,TRBD2,TRBJ2-7,TRBV29-1,TGCAGCGTTTTGCGGGAGCACGAGCAGTACTTC,CSVLREHEQYF
-,-,TRBJ1-1,TRBV6-6,TGTGCCATTGAAGACAGGATGGACACTGAAGCTTTCTTT,CAIEDRMDTEAFF